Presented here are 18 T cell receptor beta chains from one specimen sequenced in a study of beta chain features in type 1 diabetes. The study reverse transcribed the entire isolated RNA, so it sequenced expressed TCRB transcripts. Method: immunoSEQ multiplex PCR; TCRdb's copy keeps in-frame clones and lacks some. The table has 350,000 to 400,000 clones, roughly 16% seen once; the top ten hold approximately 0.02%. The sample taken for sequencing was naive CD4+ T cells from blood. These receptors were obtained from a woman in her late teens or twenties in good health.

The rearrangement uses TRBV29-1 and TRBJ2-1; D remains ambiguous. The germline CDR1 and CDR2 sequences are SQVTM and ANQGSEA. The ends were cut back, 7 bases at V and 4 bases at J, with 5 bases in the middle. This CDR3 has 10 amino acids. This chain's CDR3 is CSARYNEQFF. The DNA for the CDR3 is TGCAGCGCGCGGTACAATGAGCAGTTCTTC.

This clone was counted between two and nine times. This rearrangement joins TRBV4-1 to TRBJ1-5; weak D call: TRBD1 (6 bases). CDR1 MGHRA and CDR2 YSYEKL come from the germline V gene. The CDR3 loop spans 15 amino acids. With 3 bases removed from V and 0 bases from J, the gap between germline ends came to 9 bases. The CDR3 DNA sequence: TGCGCCAGCAGCCAGGGGACACCTAGCAATCAGCCCCAGCATTTT. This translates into CASSQGTPSNQPQHF.

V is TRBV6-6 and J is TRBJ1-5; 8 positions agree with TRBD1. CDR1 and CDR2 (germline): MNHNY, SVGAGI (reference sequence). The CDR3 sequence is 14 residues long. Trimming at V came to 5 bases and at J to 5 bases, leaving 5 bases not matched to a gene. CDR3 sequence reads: CASSTGQGHQPQHF. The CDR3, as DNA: TGTGCCAGCAGTACCGGACAGGGCCATCAGCCCCAGCATTTT.

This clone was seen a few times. For the CDR3, the DNA is TGTGCCAGCAGTTACTCGGGCCGATACTCCTACGAGCAGTACTTC. This gives the protein CASSYSGRYSYEQYF. The chain joins TRBV6-5 to TRBJ2-7, with unresolved D. This CDR3 region has 15 residues. V lost 0 bases, J lost 0 bases, and 9 bases lay in between. Germline assignment: CDR1 MNHEY and CDR2 SVGAGI.

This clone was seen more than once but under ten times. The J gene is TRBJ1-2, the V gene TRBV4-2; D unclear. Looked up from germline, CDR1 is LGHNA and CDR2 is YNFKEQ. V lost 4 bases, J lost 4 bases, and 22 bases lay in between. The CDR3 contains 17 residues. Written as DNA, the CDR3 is TGTGCCAGCAGCCGACCGGGGAGGGATAACCTCGGCTATGGCTACACCTTC. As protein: CASSRPGRDNLGYGYTF.

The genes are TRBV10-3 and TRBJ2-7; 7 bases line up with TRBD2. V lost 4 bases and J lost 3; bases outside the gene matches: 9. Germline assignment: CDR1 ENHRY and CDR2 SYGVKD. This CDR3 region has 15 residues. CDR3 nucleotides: TGTGCCATCAGTGGTGGCGGGAGATCGGGCTACGAGCAGTACTTC. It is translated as CAISGGGRSGYEQYF.

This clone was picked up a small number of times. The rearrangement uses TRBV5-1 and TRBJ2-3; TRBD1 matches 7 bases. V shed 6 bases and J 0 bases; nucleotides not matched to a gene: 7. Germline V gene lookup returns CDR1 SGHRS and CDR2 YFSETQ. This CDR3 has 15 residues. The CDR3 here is CASTPQTGSTDTQYF. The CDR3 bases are TGCGCCAGCACCCCACAGACAGGGAGCACAGATACGCAGTATTTT.

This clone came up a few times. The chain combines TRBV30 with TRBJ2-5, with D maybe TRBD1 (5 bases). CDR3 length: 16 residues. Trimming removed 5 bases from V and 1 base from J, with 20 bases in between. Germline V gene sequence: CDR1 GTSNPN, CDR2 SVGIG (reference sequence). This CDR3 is CAWALGQGLIQETQYF. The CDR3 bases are TGTGCCTGGGCCCTTGGGCAGGGATTGATCCAAGAGACCCAGTACTTC.

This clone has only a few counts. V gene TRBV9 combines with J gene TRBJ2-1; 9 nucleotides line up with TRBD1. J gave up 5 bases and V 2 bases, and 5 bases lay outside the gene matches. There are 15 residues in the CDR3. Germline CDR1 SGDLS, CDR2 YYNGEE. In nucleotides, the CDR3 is TGTGCCAGCAGCGTCGGGGGGACAGGGCACAATGAGCAGTTCTTC. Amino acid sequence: CASSVGGTGHNEQFF.

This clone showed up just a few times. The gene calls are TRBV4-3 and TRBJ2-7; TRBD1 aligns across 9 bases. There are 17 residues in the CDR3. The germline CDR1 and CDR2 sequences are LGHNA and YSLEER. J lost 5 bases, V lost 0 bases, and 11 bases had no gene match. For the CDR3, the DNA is TGCGCCAGCAGCCAAGATCCCACAGGGGGCGTTTTGGACGAGCAGTACTTC. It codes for CASSQDPTGGVLDEQYF.

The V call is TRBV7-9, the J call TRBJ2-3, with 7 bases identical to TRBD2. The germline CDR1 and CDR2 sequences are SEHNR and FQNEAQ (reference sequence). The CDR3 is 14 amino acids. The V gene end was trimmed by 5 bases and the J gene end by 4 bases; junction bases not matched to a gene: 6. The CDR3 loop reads CASSLSGVPDTQYF. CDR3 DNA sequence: TGTGCCAGCAGCCTCAGCGGGGTCCCAGATACGCAGTATTTT.

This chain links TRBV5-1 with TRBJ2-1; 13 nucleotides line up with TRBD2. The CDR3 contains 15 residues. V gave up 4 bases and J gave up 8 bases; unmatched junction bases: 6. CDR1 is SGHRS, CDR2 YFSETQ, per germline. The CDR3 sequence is CASSERTSGGDEQFF. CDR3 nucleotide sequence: TGCGCCAGCAGCGAGCGGACTAGCGGGGGCGATGAGCAGTTCTTC.

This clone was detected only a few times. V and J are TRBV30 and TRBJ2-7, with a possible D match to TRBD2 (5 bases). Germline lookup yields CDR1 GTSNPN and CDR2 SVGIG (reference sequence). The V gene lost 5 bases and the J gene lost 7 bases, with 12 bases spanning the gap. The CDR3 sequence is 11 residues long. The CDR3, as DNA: TGTGCCTGGGCTCAGACTACAGAGCAGTACTTC. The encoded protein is CAWAQTTEQYF.

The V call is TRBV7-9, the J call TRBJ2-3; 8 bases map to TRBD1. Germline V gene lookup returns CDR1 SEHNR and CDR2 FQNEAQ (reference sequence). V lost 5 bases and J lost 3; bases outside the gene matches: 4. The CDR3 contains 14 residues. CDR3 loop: CASSAGTGTDTQYF. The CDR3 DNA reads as TGTGCCAGCAGCGCCGGGACAGGAACAGATACGCAGTATTTT. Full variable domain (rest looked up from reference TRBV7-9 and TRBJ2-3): DTGVSQNPRHKITKRGQNVTFRCDPISEHNRLYWYRQTLGQGPEFLTYFQNEAQLEKSRLLSDRFSAERPKGSFSTLEIQRTEQGDSAMYLCASSAGTGTDTQYFGPGTRLTVL.

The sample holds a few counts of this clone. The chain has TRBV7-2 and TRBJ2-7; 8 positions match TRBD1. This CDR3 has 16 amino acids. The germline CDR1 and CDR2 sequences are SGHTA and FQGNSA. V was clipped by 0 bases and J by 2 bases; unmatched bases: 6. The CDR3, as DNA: TGTGCCAGCAGCTTAGCTCCAGGGGGCGGCACCTACGAGCAGTACTTC. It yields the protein CASSLAPGGGTYEQYF.

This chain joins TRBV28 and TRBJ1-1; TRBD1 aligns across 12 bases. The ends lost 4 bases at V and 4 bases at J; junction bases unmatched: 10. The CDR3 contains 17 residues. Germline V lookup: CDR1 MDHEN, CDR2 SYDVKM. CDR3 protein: CASSSRDRGLPVTEAFF. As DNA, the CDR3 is TGTGCCAGCAGTTCCCGGGACAGGGGGCTTCCCGTCACTGAAGCTTTCTTT.

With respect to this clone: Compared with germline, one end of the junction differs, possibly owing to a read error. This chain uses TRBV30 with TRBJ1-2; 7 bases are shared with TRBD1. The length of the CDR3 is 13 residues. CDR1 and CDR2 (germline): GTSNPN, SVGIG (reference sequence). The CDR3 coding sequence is TGTACCTGGAGGGAGCAGGGGGAATACGGCTACACCTTC. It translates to CTWREQGEYGYTF.

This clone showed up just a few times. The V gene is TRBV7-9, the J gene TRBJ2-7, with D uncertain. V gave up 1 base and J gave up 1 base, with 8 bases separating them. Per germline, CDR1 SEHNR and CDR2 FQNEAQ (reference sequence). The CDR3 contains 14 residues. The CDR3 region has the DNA TGTGCCAGCAGCTTAGAGGTCAGGTCCTACGAGCAGTACTTC. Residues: CASSLEVRSYEQYF.